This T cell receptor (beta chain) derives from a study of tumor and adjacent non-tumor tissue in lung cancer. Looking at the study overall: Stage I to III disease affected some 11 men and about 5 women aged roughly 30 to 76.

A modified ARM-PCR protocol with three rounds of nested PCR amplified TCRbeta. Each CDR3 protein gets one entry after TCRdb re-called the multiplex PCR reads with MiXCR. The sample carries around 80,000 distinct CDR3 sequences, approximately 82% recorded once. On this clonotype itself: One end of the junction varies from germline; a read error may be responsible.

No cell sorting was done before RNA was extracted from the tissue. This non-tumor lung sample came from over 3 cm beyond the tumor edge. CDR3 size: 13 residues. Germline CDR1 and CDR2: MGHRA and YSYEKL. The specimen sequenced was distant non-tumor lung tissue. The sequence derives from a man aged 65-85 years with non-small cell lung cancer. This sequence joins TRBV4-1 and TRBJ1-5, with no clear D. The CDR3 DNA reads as TGCGCCAGCAGCCAAGCGGATAGACGGCCCCGGCATTTT. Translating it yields CASSQADRRPRHF.